These 13 T cell receptor beta chains were sequenced from one sample in a study of read filtering for tumor transcriptome and immune sequencing. The library was built from roughly 400 ng RNA with molecular barcoded adaptors for alpha/delta and beta/gamma chains. TCRdb re-called the reads through MiXCR, storing one row per CDR3 protein. The repertoire includes under 150,000 distinct CDR3 sequences, approximately 13% of them detected once, and 7.5% to 9.5% sits in the top ten. The source material was a population of CD138-negative cells sorted from bone marrow. Every receptor here comes from a donor at least 40 years old with multiple myeloma.

The CDR3 region is CASSPRGAVYEQYF. In DNA, the CDR3 is TGCGCCAGCAGCCCCCGGGGAGCGGTCTACGAGCAGTACTTC. The rearrangement uses TRBV5-1 and TRBJ2-7; TRBD2 is a possible D gene (5 bases). V was pared by 4 bases and J by 3 bases, with 14 bases between. This CDR3 has 14 amino acids. The germline V gene encodes CDR1 SGHRS and CDR2 YFSETQ.

This clonotype occurred many times. The chain uses TRBV7-8 and TRBJ2-1; D is undetermined. V shed 3 bases and J shed 8 bases, with 11 bases lying between them. This CDR3 is 13 amino acids long. Germline assignment: CDR1 SGHVS and CDR2 FQNEAQ. Here the CDR3 DNA reads TGTGCCAGCAGCTTGTCTATTGGTGATGAGCAGTTCTTC. This translates into CASSLSIGDEQFF.

This clonotype was picked up a small number of times. CDR3 in DNA: TGCAGTGCTAGTATTGCCGGGACAGGGAATCAGCCCCAGCATTTT. Its protein is CSASIAGTGNQPQHF. The chain employs TRBV20-1 and TRBJ1-5, with 9 bases matching TRBD1. The length of the CDR3 is 15 residues. Germline V lookup: CDR1 DFQATT, CDR2 SNEGSKA (reference sequence). The V gene end was trimmed by 3 bases and the J gene end by 4 bases; junction bases not matched to a gene: 7.

This clonotype has a count of ten or more. This chain uses TRBV30 with TRBJ1-4, with D possibly matching TRBD1 (6 bases). CDR1 GTSNPN and CDR2 SVGIG come from the germline V gene (reference sequence). The CDR3 extends over 15 amino acids. The V end lost 0 bases, the J end lost 4 bases, and 12 bases lay between the germline ends. CDR3 in amino acids: CAWSVRGAGNEKLFF. CDR3 DNA: TGTGCCTGGAGTGTACGGGGGGCCGGTAATGAAAAACTGTTTTTT.

This clonotype showed up many times. The chain uses TRBV20-1 and TRBJ2-2, with 12 bases fitting TRBD2. The CDR3 has 17 residues. The germline gives CDR1 DFQATT, CDR2 SNEGSKA (reference sequence). V was pared by 2 bases and J by 3 bases, with 7 bases of the junction left unmatched. CDR3 sequence reads: CSARPPGLAGYTGELFF. CDR3 sequence (DNA): TGCAGTGCTAGACCACCGGGACTAGCGGGTTACACCGGGGAGCTGTTTTTT.

The sample holds many counts of this clonotype. The chain has TRBV10-3 and TRBJ2-1, with a possible D match to TRBD2 (5 bases). The CDR3 has 13 residues. CDR1 is ENHRY, CDR2 SYGVKD, per germline. V was shortened by 2 bases and J by 7 bases, with 9 bases between the two germline ends. CDR3 in amino acids: CAISERRGNEQFF. DNA of the CDR3: TGTGCCATCAGTGAGAGGAGAGGGAATGAGCAGTTCTTC.

This clonotype was counted at least ten times. The V gene is TRBV6-2 or TRBV6-3, the J gene TRBJ2-2, with D perhaps matching TRBD1 (5 bases). V was clipped by 0 bases and J by 5 bases, with 7 bases between them. Germline CDR1 is MNHEY and CDR2 is SVGEGT. The CDR3 loop spans 14 amino acids. The CDR3 sequence: CASSYSGVTGELFF. Here the CDR3 DNA reads TGTGCCAGCAGTTACTCAGGGGTAACCGGGGAGCTGTTTTTT.

The table lists this clonotype with many counts. The V and J genes are TRBV29-1 and TRBJ1-6, with D hard to call. CDR1 and CDR2 from the germline V gene are SQVTM and ANQGSEA. V gave up 6 bases and J gave up 9 bases, with 15 bases separating them. The CDR3 runs to 13 residues. CDR3 sequence: CSVAGTQGSPLHF. The CDR3 DNA reads as TGCAGCGTCGCCGGTACCCAAGGTTCACCCCTCCACTTT.

This clonotype was observed at least ten times. This chain connects TRBV12-3 or TRBV12-4 to TRBJ1-1; D is unclear. The CDR3 has 15 amino acids. Trimming pared 10 bases from V and 3 bases from J, leaving 21 bases between. CDR3 in amino acids: CATHRTGQTHTEAFF. Written as DNA, the CDR3 is TGTGCCACCCACCGGACCGGGCAAACTCACACTGAAGCTTTCTTT.

Many counts were recorded for this clonotype. The chain has TRBV6-5 and TRBJ1-5; 7 bases are shared with TRBD1. Per germline, CDR1 MNHEY and CDR2 SVGAGI. The CDR3 length is 15 residues. Germline trimming cut 6 bases from V and 2 bases from J; bases unmatched to any gene: 7. The CDR3 DNA sequence: TGTGCCAGCAGAACTGAGGGGGCTGGCAATCAGCCCCAGCATTTT. This sequence encodes CASRTEGAGNQPQHF.

In its sample, this clonotype was seen many times. The chain carries TRBV5-5 and TRBJ1-1; D call uncertain. The V gene's germline CDR1 is SGHKS and CDR2 YYEKEE (reference sequence). V shed 1 base and J shed 7 bases, with 8 bases lying between them. The CDR3 length is 12 residues. The CDR3 loop is CASSLNGNEAFF. The CDR3 DNA follows: TGTGCCAGCAGCTTGAACGGGAATGAAGCTTTCTTT.

The table lists this clonotype with a few counts. V and J are TRBV5-6 and TRBJ2-7; D might be TRBD1 or TRBD2, each matching 5 bases. The CDR3 spans 12 residues. V was clipped by 4 bases and J by 3 bases, with 8 bases between them. Per the germline V gene, CDR1 is SGHDT and CDR2 is YYEEEE. The CDR3 spells CASSRDRYEQYF. As DNA, the CDR3 is TGTGCCAGCAGCCGGGACCGCTACGAGCAGTACTTC.

The table lists this clonotype with many counts. The rearrangement links TRBV5-1 to TRBJ1-2; D possibly corresponds to TRBD1 (6 bases). The germline CDR1 and CDR2 sequences are SGHRS and YFSETQ. Between the trimmed V and J ends, which lost 1 base and 5 bases, there was a span of 12 bases. The CDR3 runs 14 residues. The CDR3 region has the DNA TGCGCCAGCAGCTTGACAGGGCAGACTTATGGCTACACCTTC. It translates to CASSLTGQTYGYTF. The full variable domain, its missing parts supplied by reference TRBV5-1 and TRBJ1-2, is KAGVTQTPRYLIKTRGQQVTLSCSPISGHRSVSWYQQTPGQGLQFLFEYFSETQRNKGNFPGRFSGRQFSNSRSEMNVSTLELGDSALYLCASSLTGQTYGYTFGSGTRLTVV.